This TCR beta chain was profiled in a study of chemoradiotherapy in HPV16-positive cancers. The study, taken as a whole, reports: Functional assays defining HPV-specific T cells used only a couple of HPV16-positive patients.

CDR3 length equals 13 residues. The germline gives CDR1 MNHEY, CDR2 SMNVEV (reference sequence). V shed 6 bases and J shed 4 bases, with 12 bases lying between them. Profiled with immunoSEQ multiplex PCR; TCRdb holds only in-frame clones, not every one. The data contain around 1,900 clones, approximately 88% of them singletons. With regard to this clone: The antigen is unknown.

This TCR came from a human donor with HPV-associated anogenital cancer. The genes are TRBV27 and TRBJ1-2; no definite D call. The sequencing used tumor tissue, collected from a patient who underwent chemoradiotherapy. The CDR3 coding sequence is TGTGCCAGCAGCCCTCTCAGTTTCTATGGCTACACCTTC. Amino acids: CASSPLSFYGYTF.